The next 13 T cell receptor beta chains were all read from a single sample in a study of technical replicates of blood from a few donors. Data came from immunoSEQ multiplex PCR; TCRdb stores just in-frame clones and leaves some out. The data contain roughly 52,000 clones, roughly 96% of them singletons. Sample: PBMCs. Source of these receptors: a human donor in good health. Some clones in this sample may be carry-over from other donors' samples.

J is TRBJ2-7 and V is TRBV6-4; TRBD1 agrees at 8 bases. After removal of 4 bases from V and 5 bases from J, the junction contained 7 bases not matched to a gene. Germline V gives CDR1 MRHNA, CDR2 SNTAGT. The CDR3 extends over 14 amino acids. The CDR3 DNA is TGTGCCAGCAGTGCGCCGGACAGGGTCCACGAGCAGTACTTC. Translated: CASSAPDRVHEQYF.

The V and J genes are TRBV4-2 and TRBJ2-5, with a tentative D call TRBD2 (6 bases). Germline V gene lookup returns CDR1 LGHNA and CDR2 YNFKEQ. The CDR3 length is 16 residues. V was clipped by 5 bases and J by 2 bases, with 18 bases between them. The CDR3 bases are TGTGCCAGCAGCAAGACCGCAGGGACTTCACAAGAGACCCAGTACTTC. This encodes CASSKTAGTSQETQYF.

The chain recombines TRBV5-6 with TRBJ2-5, with 9 bases lining up with TRBD2. The V and J ends lost 3 bases and 5 bases, in that order; junction bases with no gene match: 11. CDR3 length: 16 residues. CDR1 and CDR2 from the germline V gene are SGHDT and YYEEEE. CDR3 coding DNA: TGTGCCAGCAGCTCGAAGACGACTAGCGGTTGGGAGACCCAGTACTTC. Amino acids: CASSSKTTSGWETQYF.

The genes are TRBV27 and TRBJ1-2; possibly TRBD1 for D (5 bases). Germline CDR1 MNHEY, CDR2 SMNVEV (reference sequence). V was cut by 1 base and J by 8 bases, with 14 bases left in between. The CDR3 extends over 14 amino acids. CDR3: CASSLLGDPGGYTF. The CDR3 nucleotides read TGTGCCAGCAGTTTATTAGGGGATCCCGGAGGCTACACCTTC.

The CDR3 spells CAWSATLTPNGNTIYF. In DNA form, the CDR3 reads TGTGCCTGGAGTGCCACCTTAACCCCCAACGGTAACACCATATATTTT. The chain combines TRBV30 with TRBJ1-3, with D unclear. Germline CDR1 reads GTSNPN; CDR2 reads SVGIG (reference sequence). This CDR3 region has 16 residues. V gave up 1 base and J gave up 7 bases, with 20 bases separating them.

This clone is labeled as medium-sized. The chain links TRBV6-5 to TRBJ1-2; 8 bases are a match to TRBD1. The V segment lost 5 bases and the J segment 6 bases; nucleotides outside the gene matches: 8. The CDR3 contains 14 residues. The germline V gene has CDR1 MNHEY and CDR2 SVGAGI. The CDR3 protein is CASSPQYRGNGYTF. Here the CDR3 DNA reads TGTGCCAGCAGTCCACAGTACAGGGGGAATGGCTACACCTTC.

The V and J genes are TRBV4-2 and TRBJ2-3; TRBD2 is a possible D gene (6 bases). V shed 1 base and J shed 0 bases, with 14 bases lying between them. CDR1 LGHNA and CDR2 YNFKEQ come from the germline V gene. This CDR3 spans 17 amino acids. The CDR3 DNA reads as TGTGCCAGCAGCCAAGTGGTAGGGCGGGATAGCACAGATACGCAGTATTTT. It translates to CASSQVVGRDSTDTQYF.

The chain recombines TRBV2 with TRBJ1-1, with TRBD1 identical over 10 bases. This CDR3 spans 14 amino acids. The germline gives CDR1 SNHLY, CDR2 FYNNEI. Trimming removed 7 bases from V and 3 bases from J; junction bases left unmatched: 5. CDR3 region: CASTKDRGDTEAFF. In DNA, the CDR3 is TGTGCCAGCACCAAGGACAGGGGGGACACTGAAGCTTTCTTT.

This chain links TRBV4-1 with TRBJ2-3, with D possibly matching TRBD2 (6 bases). The V gene's germline CDR1 is MGHRA and CDR2 YSYEKL. This CDR3 contains 15 residues. Trimming stripped 3 bases from V and 0 bases from J, with 10 bases between. The CDR3 reads CASSQGLASTDTQYF. The DNA for the CDR3 is TGCGCCAGCAGCCAGGGACTGGCTAGCACAGATACGCAGTATTTT.

This clone came up once. The chain employs TRBV5-1 and TRBJ2-7; tentative D call: TRBD1 (5 bases). This CDR3 is built from 14 residues. Germline CDR1 is SGHRS and CDR2 is YFSETQ. V dropped 8 bases and J dropped 3 bases, with 18 bases sitting between them. The CDR3 nucleotides read TGCGCCAGACTGGGGCGTAGTCGGTACTACGAGCAGTACTTC. Its protein product is CARLGRSRYYEQYF.

The gene calls are TRBV7-9 and TRBJ1-1, with D perhaps matching TRBD1 (6 bases). The CDR3 contains 18 residues. V lost 5 bases and J 0 bases, leaving 22 bases between the germline ends. Germline assignment: CDR1 SEHNR and CDR2 FQNEAQ (reference sequence). CDR3 in amino acids: CASSPPFYRGTMNTEAFF. The CDR3 bases are TGTGCCAGCAGCCCACCCTTTTATCGAGGGACAATGAACACTGAAGCTTTCTTT.

This chain links TRBV4-1 with TRBJ1-1; D might be TRBD1 (6 bases). The ends were cut back, 3 bases at V and 11 bases at J, with 16 bases in the middle. The CDR3 covers 13 residues. From germline, CDR1 is MGHRA and CDR2 YSYEKL. The CDR3 reads CASSQDSTGLAFF. The CDR3 DNA reads as TGCGCCAGCAGCCAGGACAGCACCGGGTTGGCTTTCTTT.

This rearrangement joins TRBV4-3 to TRBJ1-2, with D possibly matching TRBD1 (5 bases). V shed 0 bases and J shed 2 bases, with 10 bases lying between them. The CDR3 is made up of 15 amino acids. CDR1 is LGHNA, CDR2 YSLEER, per germline. The CDR3 bases are TGCGCCAGCAGCCAAGACGCTCAGGGCAACTATGGCTACACCTTC. Its translation is CASSQDAQGNYGYTF.